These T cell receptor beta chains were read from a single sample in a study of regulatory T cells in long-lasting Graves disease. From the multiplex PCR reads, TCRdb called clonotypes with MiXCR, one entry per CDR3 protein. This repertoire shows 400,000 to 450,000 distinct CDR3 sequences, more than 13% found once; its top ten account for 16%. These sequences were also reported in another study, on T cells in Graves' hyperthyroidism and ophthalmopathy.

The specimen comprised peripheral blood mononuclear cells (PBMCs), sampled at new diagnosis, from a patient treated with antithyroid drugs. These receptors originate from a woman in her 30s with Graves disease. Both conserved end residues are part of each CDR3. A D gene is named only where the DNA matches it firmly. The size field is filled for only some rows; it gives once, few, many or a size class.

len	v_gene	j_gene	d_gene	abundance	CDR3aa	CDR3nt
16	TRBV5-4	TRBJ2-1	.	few	CASSAEGGRSYNEQFF	TGTGCCAGCAGCGCGGAGGGAGGACGCTCCTACAATGAGCAGTTCTTC
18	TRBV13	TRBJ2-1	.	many	CASSLTLYRDGPTDEQFF	TGTGCCAGCAGCCTCACCCTATATAGGGATGGACCTACAGATGAGCAGTTCTTC
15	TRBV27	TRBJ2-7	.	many	CASSFLGQSVYEQYF	TGTGCCAGCAGTTTCCTCGGACAGTCGGTTTACGAGCAGTACTTC
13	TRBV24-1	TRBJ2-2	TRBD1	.	CATGQDFTGELFF	TGTGCCACCGGACAGGACTTCACCGGGGAGCTGTTTTTT
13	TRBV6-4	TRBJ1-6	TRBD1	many	CASSQGDNSPLHF	TGTGCCAGCAGTCAGGGGGATAATTCACCCCTCCACTTT
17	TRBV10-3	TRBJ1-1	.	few	CAISESGLLGDNTEALF	TGTGCCATCAGTGAGTCGGGTCTTCTAGGGGACAACACTGAAGCTCTCTTT
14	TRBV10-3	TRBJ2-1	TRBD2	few	CAISVEGGYNEQFF	TGTGCCATCAGTGTTGAGGGAGGGTACAATGAGCAGTTCTTC
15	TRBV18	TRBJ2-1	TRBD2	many	CASSQPGLADNEQFF	TGTGCCAGCTCACAACCGGGACTAGCAGACAATGAGCAGTTCTTC
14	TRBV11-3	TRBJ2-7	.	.	CASSSRSELYEQYF	TGTGCCAGCAGCTCCCGTAGCGAGCTCTACGAGCAGTACTTC
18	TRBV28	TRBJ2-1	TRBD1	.	CASSFRLPGQGSYNEQFF	TGTGCCAGCAGCTTTAGATTGCCGGGACAGGGATCCTACAATGAGCAGTTCTTC
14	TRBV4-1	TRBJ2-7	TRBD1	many	CASSVRDRGYEQYF	TGCGCCAGCAGCGTCCGGGACAGGGGCTACGAGCAGTACTTC
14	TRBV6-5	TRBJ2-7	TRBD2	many	CASSYRTGGYEQYF	TGTGCCAGCAGTTACCGGACCGGGGGGTACGAGCAGTACTTC
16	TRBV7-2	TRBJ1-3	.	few	CASSPTTESSGNTIYF	TGTGCCAGCAGCCCAACGACAGAGAGCTCTGGAAACACCATATATTTT
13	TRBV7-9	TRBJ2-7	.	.	CASSQDGRYEQYF	TGTGCCAGCAGCCAGGACGGCCGCTACGAGCAGTACTTC
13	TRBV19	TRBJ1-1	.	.	CASIDRRYTEAFF	TGTGCCAGTATTGACAGGCGTTACACTGAAGCTTTCTTT
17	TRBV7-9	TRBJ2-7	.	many	CASSLASGTPSSYEQYF	TGTGCCAGCAGCTTAGCCTCCGGGACACCCAGCTCCTACGAGCAGTACTTC